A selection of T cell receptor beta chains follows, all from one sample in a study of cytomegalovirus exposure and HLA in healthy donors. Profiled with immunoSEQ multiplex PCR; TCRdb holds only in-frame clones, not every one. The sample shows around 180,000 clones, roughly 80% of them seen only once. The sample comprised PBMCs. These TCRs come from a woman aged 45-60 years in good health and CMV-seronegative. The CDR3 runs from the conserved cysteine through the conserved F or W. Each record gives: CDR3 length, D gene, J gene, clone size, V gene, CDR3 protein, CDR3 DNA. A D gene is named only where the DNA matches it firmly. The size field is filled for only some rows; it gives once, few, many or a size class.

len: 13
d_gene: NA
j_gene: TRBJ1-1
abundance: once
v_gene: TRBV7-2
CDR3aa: CASSFPGRAEAFF
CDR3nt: TGTGCCAGCAGCTTTCCAGGGAGGGCTGAAGCTTTCTTT

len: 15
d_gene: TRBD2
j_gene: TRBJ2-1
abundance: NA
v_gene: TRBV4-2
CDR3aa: CASSPGLAGVREQFF
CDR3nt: TGTGCCAGCAGCCCTGGATTAGCGGGAGTCCGGGAGCAGTTCTTC

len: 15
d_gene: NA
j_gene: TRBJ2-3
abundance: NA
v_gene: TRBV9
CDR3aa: CASSVVGADTDTQYF
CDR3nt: TGTGCCAGCAGCGTAGTAGGGGCGGACACAGATACGCAGTATTTT

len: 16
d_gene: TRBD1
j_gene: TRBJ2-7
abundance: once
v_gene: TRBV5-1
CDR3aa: CASSPRGTGSSYEQYF
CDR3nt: TGCGCCAGCAGCCCCAGGGGGACAGGGAGCTCCTACGAGCAGTACTTC

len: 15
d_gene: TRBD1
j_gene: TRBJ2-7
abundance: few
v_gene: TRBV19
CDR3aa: CASSILPGGSYEQYF
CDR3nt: TGTGCCAGTAGTATCCTCCCAGGGGGCTCCTACGAGCAGTACTTC

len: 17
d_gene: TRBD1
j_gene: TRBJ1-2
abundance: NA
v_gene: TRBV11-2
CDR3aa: CASSLEGGTGFDYGYTF
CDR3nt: TGTGCCAGCAGCTTAGAAGGAGGGACAGGTTTCGACTATGGCTACACCTTC

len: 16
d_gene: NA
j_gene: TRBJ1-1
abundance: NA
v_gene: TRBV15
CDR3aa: CATSRKVGRGNTEAFF
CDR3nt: TGTGCCACCAGCAGGAAGGTAGGCAGGGGGAACACTGAAGCTTTCTTT

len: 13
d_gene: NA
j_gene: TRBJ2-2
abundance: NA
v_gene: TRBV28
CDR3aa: CAGRRPNTGELFF
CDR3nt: TGTGCCGGGCGGAGGCCGAACACCGGGGAGCTGTTTTTT

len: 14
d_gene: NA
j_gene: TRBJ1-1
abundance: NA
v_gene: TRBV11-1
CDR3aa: CASSFSTGNTEAFF
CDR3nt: TGTGCCAGCAGCTTTTCAACAGGGAACACTGAAGCTTTCTTT

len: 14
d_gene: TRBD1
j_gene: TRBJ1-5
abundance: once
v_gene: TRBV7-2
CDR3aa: CASSQGTAGQPQHF
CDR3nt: TGTGCCAGCAGCCAGGGGACAGCGGGTCAGCCCCAGCATTTT

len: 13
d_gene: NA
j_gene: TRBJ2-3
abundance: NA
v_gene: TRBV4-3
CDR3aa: CASSQRSTDTQYF
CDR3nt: TGCGCCAGCAGCCAGCGGTCCACAGATACGCAGTATTTT

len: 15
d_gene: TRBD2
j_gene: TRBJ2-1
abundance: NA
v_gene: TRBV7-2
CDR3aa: CASSFSGGARHEQFF
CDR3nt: TGTGCCAGCAGCTTCAGCGGGGGGGCCAGGCATGAGCAGTTCTTC

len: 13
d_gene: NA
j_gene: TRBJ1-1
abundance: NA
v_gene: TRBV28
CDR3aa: CASSFPTGGQAFF
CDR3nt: TGTGCCAGCAGTTTTCCCACCGGAGGGCAAGCTTTCTTT

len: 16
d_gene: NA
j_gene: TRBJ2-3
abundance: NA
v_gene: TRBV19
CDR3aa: CASSPTRGANTDTQYF
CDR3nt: TGTGCCAGTAGTCCGACCCGGGGGGCTAACACAGATACGCAGTATTTT

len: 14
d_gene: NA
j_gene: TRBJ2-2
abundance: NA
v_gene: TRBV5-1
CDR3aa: CASGRTVGGGELFF
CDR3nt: TGCGCCAGCGGCAGGACCGTGGGAGGCGGGGAGCTGTTTTTT

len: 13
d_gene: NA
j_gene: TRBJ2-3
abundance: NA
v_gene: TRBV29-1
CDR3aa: CSVGGTHTDTQYF
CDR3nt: TGCAGCGTTGGGGGGACACACACAGATACGCAGTATTTT

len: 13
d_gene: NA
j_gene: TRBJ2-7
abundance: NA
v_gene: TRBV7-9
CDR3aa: CASSFQGSYEQYF
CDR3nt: TGTGCCAGCAGCTTCCAGGGGAGCTACGAGCAGTACTTC

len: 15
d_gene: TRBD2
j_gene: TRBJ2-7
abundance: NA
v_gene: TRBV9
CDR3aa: CASSELAGVSYEQYF
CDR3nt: TGTGCCAGCAGTGAACTAGCGGGGGTGAGCTACGAGCAGTACTTC

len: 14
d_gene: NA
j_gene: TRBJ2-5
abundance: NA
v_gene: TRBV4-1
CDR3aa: CASSQTGGEETQYF
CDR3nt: TGCGCCAGCAGCCAGACAGGAGGAGAGGAGACCCAGTACTTC

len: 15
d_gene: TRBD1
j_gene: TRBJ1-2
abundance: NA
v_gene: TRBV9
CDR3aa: CASSSHKQGTEGYTF
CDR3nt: TGTGCCAGCAGCTCCCATAAACAGGGGACGGAAGGCTACACCTTC

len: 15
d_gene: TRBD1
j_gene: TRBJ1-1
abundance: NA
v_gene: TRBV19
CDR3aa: CASSKRQGRNTEAFF
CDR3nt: TGTGCCAGTAGTAAGCGACAGGGAAGGAACACTGAAGCTTTCTTT

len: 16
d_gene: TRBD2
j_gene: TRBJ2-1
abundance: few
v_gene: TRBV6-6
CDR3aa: CASNSKGSGRSGEQFF
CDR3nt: TGTGCCAGCAACTCAAAGGGTAGCGGGAGGAGTGGTGAGCAGTTCTTC

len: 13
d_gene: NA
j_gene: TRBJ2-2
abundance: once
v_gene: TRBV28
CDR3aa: CASRTGNTGELFF
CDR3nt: TGTGCCAGCAGGACAGGGAACACCGGGGAGCTGTTTTTT

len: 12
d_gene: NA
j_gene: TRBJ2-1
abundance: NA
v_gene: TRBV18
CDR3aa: CASKLLYNEQFF
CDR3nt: TGTGCCAGCAAACTACTATACAATGAGCAGTTCTTC

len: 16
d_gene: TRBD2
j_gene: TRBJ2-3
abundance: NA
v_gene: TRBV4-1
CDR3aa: CASSERGGSRTDTQYF
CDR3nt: TGCGCCAGCAGCGAACGGGGGGGTAGCAGGACAGATACGCAGTATTTT

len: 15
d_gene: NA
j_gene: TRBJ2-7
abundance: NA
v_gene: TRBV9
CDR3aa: CASSVAAGPSYEQYF
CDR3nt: TGTGCCAGCAGCGTAGCGGCGGGACCCTCCTACGAGCAGTACTTC

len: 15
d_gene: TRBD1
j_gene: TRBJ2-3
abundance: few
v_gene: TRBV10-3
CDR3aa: CAISDGQGSTDTQYF
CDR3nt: TGTGCCATCAGTGACGGACAGGGGAGCACAGATACGCAGTATTTT

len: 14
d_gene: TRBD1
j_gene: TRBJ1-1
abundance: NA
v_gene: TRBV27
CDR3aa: CASSPGQGATEAFF
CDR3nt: TGTGCCAGCAGTCCGGGACAGGGGGCAACTGAAGCTTTCTTT

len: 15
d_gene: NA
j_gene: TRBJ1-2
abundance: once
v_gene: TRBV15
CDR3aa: CATSRATGLNYGYTF
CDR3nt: TGTGCCACCAGCAGAGCTACAGGGCTCAACTATGGCTACACCTTC

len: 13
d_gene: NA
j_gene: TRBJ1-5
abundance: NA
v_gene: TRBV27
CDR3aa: CASSSKDRRPQHF
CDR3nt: TGTGCCAGCAGTTCGAAGGACAGACGGCCCCAGCATTTT

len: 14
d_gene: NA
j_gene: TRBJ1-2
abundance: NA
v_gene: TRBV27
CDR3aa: CASSPGGPNYGYTF
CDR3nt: TGTGCCAGCAGTCCGGGAGGACCGAACTATGGCTACACCTTC

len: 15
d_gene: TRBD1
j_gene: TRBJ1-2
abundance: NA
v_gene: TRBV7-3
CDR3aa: CASSLTGQGGGGYTF
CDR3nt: TGTGCCAGCAGCTTGACGGGACAGGGAGGGGGCGGCTACACCTTC

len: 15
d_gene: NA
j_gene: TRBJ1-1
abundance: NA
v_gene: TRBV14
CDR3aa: CASSQVRGPFTEAFF
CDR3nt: TGTGCCAGCAGCCAAGTTAGGGGTCCTTTTACTGAAGCTTTCTTT

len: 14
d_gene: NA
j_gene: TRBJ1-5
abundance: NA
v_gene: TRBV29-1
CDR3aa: CSVRHPEGNQPQHF
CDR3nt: TGCAGCGTACGACACCCGGAGGGCAATCAGCCCCAGCATTTT

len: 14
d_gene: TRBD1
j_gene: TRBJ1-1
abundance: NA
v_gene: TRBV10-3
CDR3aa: CAIRQGLTNTEAFF
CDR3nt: TGTGCCATTAGACAGGGCCTAACGAACACTGAAGCTTTCTTT

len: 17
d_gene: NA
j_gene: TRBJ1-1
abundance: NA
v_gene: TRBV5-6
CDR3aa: CASSWGREVFYVTEAFF
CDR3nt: TGTGCCAGCAGCTGGGGAAGGGAGGTGTTTTATGTCACTGAAGCTTTCTTT

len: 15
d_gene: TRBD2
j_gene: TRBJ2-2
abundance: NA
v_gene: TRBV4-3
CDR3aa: CASMPGTSEAGELFF
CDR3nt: TGCGCCAGCATGCCCGGGACTAGCGAAGCCGGGGAGCTGTTTTTT

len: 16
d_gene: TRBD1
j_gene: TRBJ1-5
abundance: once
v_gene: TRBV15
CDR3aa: CATSPPRTGVNQPQHF
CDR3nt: TGTGCCACCAGCCCTCCTCGGACAGGGGTGAATCAGCCCCAGCATTTT

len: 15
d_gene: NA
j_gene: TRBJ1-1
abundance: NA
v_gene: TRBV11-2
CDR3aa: CASSLKVGGNTEAFF
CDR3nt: TGTGCCAGCAGCTTAAAGGTAGGAGGAAACACTGAAGCTTTCTTT

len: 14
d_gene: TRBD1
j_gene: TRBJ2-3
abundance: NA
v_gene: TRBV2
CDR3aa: CASTPDRGGDTQYF
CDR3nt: TGTGCCAGCACCCCGGACAGGGGCGGAGATACGCAGTATTTT

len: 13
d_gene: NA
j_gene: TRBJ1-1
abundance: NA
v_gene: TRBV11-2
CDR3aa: CASSLKRNTEAFF
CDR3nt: TGTGCCAGCAGCTTGAAGCGGAACACTGAAGCTTTCTTT

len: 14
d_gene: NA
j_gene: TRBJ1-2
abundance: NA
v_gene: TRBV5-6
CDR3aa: CASTDGPGNYGYTF
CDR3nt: TGTGCCAGCACCGACGGCCCAGGGAACTATGGCTACACCTTC

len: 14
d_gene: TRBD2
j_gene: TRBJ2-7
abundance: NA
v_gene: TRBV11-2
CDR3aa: CASSPTSGSYEQYF
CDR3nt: TGTGCCAGCAGCCCGACTAGCGGGAGTTACGAGCAGTACTTC

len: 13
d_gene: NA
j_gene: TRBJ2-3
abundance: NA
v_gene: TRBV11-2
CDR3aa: CASSFTITDTQYF
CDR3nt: TGTGCCAGCAGCTTTACTATCACAGATACGCAGTATTTT

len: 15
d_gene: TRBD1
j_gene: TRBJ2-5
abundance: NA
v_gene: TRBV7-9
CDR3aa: CASSLGDRGQETQYF
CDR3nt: TGTGCCAGCAGCTTAGGGGACAGGGGTCAAGAGACCCAGTACTTC

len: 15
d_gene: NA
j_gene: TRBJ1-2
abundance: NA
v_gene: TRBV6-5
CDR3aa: CASSYSSAANYGYTF
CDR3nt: TGTGCCAGCAGTTACTCGTCAGCGGCTAACTATGGCTACACCTTC

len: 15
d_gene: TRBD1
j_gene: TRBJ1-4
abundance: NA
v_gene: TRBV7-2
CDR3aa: CASSFPTGGNEKLFF
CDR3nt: TGTGCCAGCAGCTTTCCTACAGGGGGGAATGAAAAACTGTTTTTT

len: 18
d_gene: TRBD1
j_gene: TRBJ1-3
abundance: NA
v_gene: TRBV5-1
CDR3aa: CASSRVGTGTSSGNTIYF
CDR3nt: TGCGCCAGCAGCCGGGTTGGGACAGGGACCAGCTCTGGAAACACCATATATTTT

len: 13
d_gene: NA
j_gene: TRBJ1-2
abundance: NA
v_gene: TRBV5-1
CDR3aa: CASSPLGGYGYTF
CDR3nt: TGCGCCAGCAGCCCTTTAGGAGGCTATGGCTACACCTTC

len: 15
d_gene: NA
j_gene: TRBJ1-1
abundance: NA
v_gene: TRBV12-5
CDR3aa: CASGLFQGANTEAFF
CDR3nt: TGTGCTAGTGGTTTGTTTCAGGGCGCTAACACTGAAGCTTTCTTT

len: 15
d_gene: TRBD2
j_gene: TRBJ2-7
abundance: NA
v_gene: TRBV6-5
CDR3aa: CASSHPGLASHEQYF
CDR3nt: TGTGCCAGCAGTCATCCGGGACTAGCATCCCACGAGCAGTACTTC